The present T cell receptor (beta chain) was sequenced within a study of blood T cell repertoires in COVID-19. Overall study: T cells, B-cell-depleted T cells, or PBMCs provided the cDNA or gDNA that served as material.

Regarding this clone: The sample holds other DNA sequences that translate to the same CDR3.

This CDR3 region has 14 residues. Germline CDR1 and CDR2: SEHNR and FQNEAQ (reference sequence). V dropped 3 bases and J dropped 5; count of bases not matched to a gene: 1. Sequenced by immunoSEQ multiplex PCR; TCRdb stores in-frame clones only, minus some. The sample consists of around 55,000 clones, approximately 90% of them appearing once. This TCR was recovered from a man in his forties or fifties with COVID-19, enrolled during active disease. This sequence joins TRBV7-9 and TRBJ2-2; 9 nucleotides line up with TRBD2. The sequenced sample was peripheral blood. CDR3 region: CASSFAGGTGELFF. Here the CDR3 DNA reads TGTGCCAGCAGCTTCGCGGGGGGGACCGGGGAGCTGTTTTTT.